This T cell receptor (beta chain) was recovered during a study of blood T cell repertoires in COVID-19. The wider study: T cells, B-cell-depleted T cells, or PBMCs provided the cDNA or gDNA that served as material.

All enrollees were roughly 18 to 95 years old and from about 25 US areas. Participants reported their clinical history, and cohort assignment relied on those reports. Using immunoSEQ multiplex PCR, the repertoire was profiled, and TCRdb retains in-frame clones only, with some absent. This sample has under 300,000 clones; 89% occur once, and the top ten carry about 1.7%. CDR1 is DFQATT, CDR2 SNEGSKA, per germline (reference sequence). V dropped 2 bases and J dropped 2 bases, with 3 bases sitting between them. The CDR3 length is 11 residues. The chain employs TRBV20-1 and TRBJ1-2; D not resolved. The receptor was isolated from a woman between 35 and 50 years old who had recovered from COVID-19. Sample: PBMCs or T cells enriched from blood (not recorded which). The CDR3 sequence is CSARQNYGYTF. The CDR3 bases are TGCAGTGCTAGACAGAACTATGGCTACACCTTC.